This T cell receptor (beta chain) was captured by sequencing in a study of T-cell reconstitution after alpha-beta-depleted transplantation in children. Library preparation (for TCRbeta) was performed with unique molecular identifiers. From the PCR reads, TCRdb called clonotypes with MiXCR, one entry per CDR3 protein. This table holds about 980,000 distinct CDR3 sequences, under 30% found once. A word on this clonotype: Its antigen is not identified.

V shed 1 base, J shed 0 bases, and the junction held 7 bases outside the gene matches. Germline values: CDR1 DFQATT, CDR2 SNEGSKA (reference sequence). The CDR3 length is 16 residues. Overall study results and limits: Reports say that about two months after transplant, the alpha-beta T cells came out of several hundred graft clones that had expanded.

The origin of this receptor is a boy less than two years old who had a stem cell transplant for SCID, so the T cells may come from the graft donor. The chain couples TRBV20-1 to TRBJ2-3; 7 bases match TRBD2. The sequences come from PBMCs, mostly from graft donor cells, collected 360 days after TCRalphabeta/CD19-depleted stem cell transplant. The CDR3 reads CSARGPAGLSTDTQYF. CDR3 DNA sequence: TGCAGTGCTAGAGGGCCAGCGGGGCTTAGCACAGATACGCAGTATTTT.